This entry lists 29 T cell receptor beta chains sequenced from one sample in a study of T cell responses to AZD1222 COVID-19 vaccine (dated by TCRdb to the early 2020s). Interpreted using the paper, the time point label stands for: baseline before first vaccination. The library was made by the immunoSEQ multiplex PCR assay. In its TCRdb copy, this immuneACCESS table keeps in-frame sequences only and misses some clones. Where compared with another copy, unresolved V genes explain less than half of these, and the others have no known cause. Present in this sample are 150,000 to 200,000 clones, approximately 92% of which were seen just once. The ten largest account for less than 2.5% of the sample. The sample in question was peripheral blood, obtained on day 0 of AZD1222 vaccination. All receptors come from an adult in good health.

CDR3 protein: CASSLRVNTEAFF. DNA for the CDR3: TGTGCCAGCAGTTTAAGGGTGAACACTGAAGCTTTCTTT. This sequence joins TRBV12-3 or TRBV12-4 and TRBJ1-1; D gene unclear. The CDR3 spans 13 residues. Trimming left V 2 bases short and J 0 bases short, with 4 bases between.

CDR3 sequence: CASSLWGDTEAFF. The CDR3 bases are TGTGCCAGCAGCTTATGGGGGGACACTGAAGCTTTCTTT. The V call is TRBV7-8, the J call TRBJ1-1, with D possibly being TRBD1 (5 bases). In germline, CDR1 is SGHVS, CDR2 FQNEAQ. The CDR3 runs to 13 residues. The V and J ends lost 2 bases and 3 bases respectively, with 7 bases between them.

V and J are TRBV3-1 (or the pseudogene TRBV3-2) and TRBJ2-2, with no clear D. Germline CDR1 reads LGHDT; CDR2 reads YNNKEL (reference sequence). This CDR3 region has 14 residues. Trimming pared 4 bases from V and 6 bases from J, leaving 12 bases between. CDR3 loop: CASSPWTHAGELFF. The CDR3 DNA reads TGTGCCAGCAGCCCATGGACCCACGCCGGGGAGCTGTTTTTT.

The gene calls are TRBV2 and TRBJ2-7; no firm D call. Germline-derived CDR1 and CDR2 are SNHLY and FYNNEI. The CDR3 runs 13 residues. Trimming left V 7 bases short and J 7 bases short, with 17 bases between. CDR3 in DNA: TGTGCCAGCAATGCCGGGTCCCCCCAGGAGCAGTACTTC. As protein: CASNAGSPQEQYF.

This clone was recorded only once. This rearrangement joins TRBV6-5 to TRBJ1-2; TRBD1 matches at 12 bases. V lost 6 bases and J lost 4; bases outside the gene matches: 3. The CDR3 runs to 14 residues. Germline V lookup: CDR1 MNHEY, CDR2 SVGAGI. CDR3 bases: TGTGCCAGCAGGGGGACAGGGGGCGGCTATGGCTACACCTTC. Its translation: CASRGTGGGYGYTF.

The chain couples TRBV5-6 to TRBJ1-2, with TRBD1 matching over 9 bases. CDR1 is SGHDT and CDR2 is YYEEEE in the germline V gene. This CDR3 is built from 12 residues. V dropped 5 bases and J dropped 8; count of bases not matched to a gene: 4. CDR3 DNA sequence: TGTGCCAGCAGTTGGGACAGGGAGGGCTACACCTTC. It specifies CASSWDREGYTF. Full variable domain (rest looked up from reference TRBV5-6 and TRBJ1-2): DAGVTQSPTHLIKTRGQQVTLRCSPKSGHDTVSWYQQALGQGPQFIFQYYEEEERQRGNFPDRFSGHQFPNYSSELNVNALLLGDSALYLCASSWDREGYTFGSGTRLTVV.

V and J are TRBV30 and TRBJ1-6; tentative D call: TRBD1 (5 bases). Trimming removed 0 bases at V and 10 bases at J, with 10 bases between. CDR3 length: 13 amino acids. Looked up from germline, CDR1 is GTSNPN and CDR2 is SVGIG (reference sequence). The CDR3 is CAWSVSEGSPLHF. CDR3 DNA: TGTGCCTGGAGTGTATCAGAGGGGTCACCCCTCCACTTT. The full variable domain, in which reference TRBV30 and TRBJ1-6 provide the parts outside the CDR3, is SQTIHQWPATLVQPVGSPLSLECTVEGTSNPNLYWYRQAAGRGLQLLFYSVGIGQISSEVPQNLSASRPQDRQFILSSKKLLLSDSGFYLCAWSVSEGSPLHFGNGTRLTVT.

The J gene is TRBJ1-2, the V gene TRBV5-1, with 9 bases fitting TRBD1. Trimming cost V 4 bases and J 1 base; bases outside gene matches: 2. From germline, CDR1 is SGHRS and CDR2 YFSETQ. This CDR3 comprises 14 residues. The CDR3 DNA reads TGCGCCAGCAGCGAGGGACAGGGTAACTATGGCTACACCTTC. Its translation: CASSEGQGNYGYTF.

J is TRBJ2-3 and V is TRBV19, with 11 positions matching TRBD1. J was trimmed by 7 bases and V by 6 bases; bases with no gene match: 9. The CDR3 consists of 15 residues. Germline V gene lookup returns CDR1 LNHDA and CDR2 SQIVND (reference sequence). The chain's CDR3 is CASRQGTGGTNTQYF. DNA for the CDR3: TGTGCCAGTAGGCAAGGGACAGGGGGGACGAATACGCAGTATTTT.

This clone was detected a few times. The CDR3 is CASSPGSYYEQYF. The CDR3 nucleotides are TGCGCCAGCAGCCCAGGTTCCTACTACGAGCAGTACTTC. The chain uses TRBV4-3 and TRBJ2-7; D uncertain. Trimming took 4 bases from V and 3 from J, leaving 10 bases between them. This CDR3 has 13 amino acids. From germline, CDR1 is LGHNA and CDR2 YSLEER.

V usage is TRBV9 and J usage is TRBJ1-2; weak D call: TRBD1 (5 bases). V lost 0 bases and J lost 12, with 12 bases in between. Germline CDR1 and CDR2: SGDLS and YYNGEE. The CDR3 totals 12 residues. The CDR3 DNA reads TGTGCCAGCAGCGTAGGAGGGGAGAATCACACCTTC. This encodes CASSVGGENHTF.

The chain recombines TRBV5-6 with TRBJ2-3; 9 nucleotides align to TRBD2. The length of the CDR3 is 16 residues. Trimming removed 0 bases from V and 3 bases from J; junction bases left unmatched: 5. CDR1 SGHDT and CDR2 YYEEEE come from the germline V gene. The CDR3 DNA sequence: TGTGCCAGCAGCTTGGCGCTAGCGGGGAGTACAGATACGCAGTATTTT. It specifies CASSLALAGSTDTQYF.

J is TRBJ2-2 and V is TRBV28; D ambiguous. The CDR3 length is 14 residues. V was pared by 6 bases and J by 6 bases, with 14 bases between. Germline V CDR1 and CDR2: MDHEN, SYDVKM. The CDR3 region is CASRQDPGSGELFF. Here the CDR3 DNA reads TGTGCCAGCAGGCAAGATCCAGGTTCCGGGGAGCTGTTTTTT.

The chain couples TRBV3-1 (or the pseudogene TRBV3-2) to TRBJ2-2; D might be TRBD1 (5 bases). This CDR3 is 16 amino acids long. Germline CDR1 LGHDT, CDR2 YNNKEL (reference sequence). V gave up 3 bases and J gave up 3 bases, with 14 bases separating them. In DNA, the CDR3 is TGTGCCAGCAGCCACCAGGGCGTAGGCCACACCGGGGAGCTGTTTTTT. Encoded protein: CASSHQGVGHTGELFF.

V gene TRBV6-1 combines with J gene TRBJ2-3; D not resolved. V shed 5 bases and J shed 3 bases, with 3 bases lying between them. Germline loops: CDR1 MNHNS, CDR2 SASEGT. The CDR3 loop spans 11 amino acids. CDR3 DNA sequence: TGTGCCAGCAGTCTTACAGATACGCAGTATTTT. Translated: CASSLTDTQYF.

This chain uses TRBV9 with TRBJ2-3; a weak D match, TRBD2 (6 bases). Per the germline V gene, CDR1 is SGDLS and CDR2 is YYNGEE. The CDR3 consists of 15 residues. V lost 1 base and J lost 1, with 10 bases in between. The CDR3 region is CASSVRSSGTDTQYF. The CDR3 DNA follows: TGTGCCAGCAGCGTACGGTCTAGCGGCACAGATACGCAGTATTTT.

This rearrangement joins TRBV10-2 to TRBJ1-2, with D perhaps matching TRBD1 (6 bases). The CDR3 loop spans 13 amino acids. Germline V CDR1 and CDR2: WSHSY, SAAADI. V lost 6 bases and J 5 bases, leaving 13 bases between the germline ends. CDR3 protein: CASRVTGKYGYTF. The CDR3 bases are TGCGCCAGCAGAGTTACAGGGAAGTATGGCTACACCTTC.

The V and J genes are TRBV21-1 and TRBJ2-5; TRBD2 is the table's D call, not checked against the DNA. TRBV21-1 is listed as a pseudogene. The CDR3 is 17 amino acids. The DNA for the CDR3 is TGTGCCAGCAGCAAAGACGGGACTAGCGGGAGAAAGGAGACCCAGTACTTC. Translation: CASSKDGTSGRKETQYF.

This chain joins TRBV3-1 (or the pseudogene TRBV3-2) and TRBJ1-1; a weak D match, TRBD1 (5 bases). The V end lost 4 bases, the J end lost 3 bases, and 15 bases lay between the germline ends. Germline assignment: CDR1 LGHDT and CDR2 YNNKEL (reference sequence). This CDR3 is 15 amino acids long. The CDR3 here is CASSLGAGWDTEAFF. In DNA, the CDR3 is TGTGCCAGCAGCCTGGGAGCAGGGTGGGACACTGAAGCTTTCTTT.

The chain recombines TRBV6-1 with TRBJ2-7, with D perhaps TRBD1 (6 bases). CDR1 is MNHNS, CDR2 SASEGT, per germline. Trimming shortened V by 3 bases and J by 2 bases, and 11 bases separated the two germline ends. This CDR3 is built from 14 residues. CDR3 in amino acids: CASSEWTVTYEQYF. Written as DNA, the CDR3 is TGTGCCAGCAGTGAGTGGACAGTCACCTACGAGCAGTACTTC.

This clone was observed once. V is TRBV7-9 and J is TRBJ1-1; 9 bases line up with TRBD1. J lost 4 bases, V lost 7 bases, and 10 bases had no gene match. This CDR3 has 15 residues. CDR1 and CDR2 (germline): SEHNR, FQNEAQ (reference sequence). The CDR3 DNA reads TGTGCCAGCAATGGGGACAGGGTCGCCGCCACTGAAGCTTTCTTT. It translates to CASNGDRVAATEAFF. Full variable domain (outside the CDR3, taken from reference TRBV7-9 and TRBJ1-1): DTGVSQNPRHKITKRGQNVTFRCDPISEHNRLYWYRQTLGQGPEFLTYFQNEAQLEKSRLLSDRFSAERPKGSFSTLEIQRTEQGDSAMYLCASNGDRVAATEAFFGQGTRLTVV.

This chain joins TRBV2 and TRBJ1-2; TRBD1 matches 7 bases. The length of the CDR3 is 15 residues. Germline values: CDR1 SNHLY, CDR2 FYNNEI. V shed 7 bases, J shed 1 base, and the junction held 9 bases outside the gene matches. Written as DNA, the CDR3 is TGTGCCAGCATTACCTACAGACAGGGTAACTATGGCTACACCTTC. Translating gives CASITYRQGNYGYTF.

This clone was counted a single time. The V gene is TRBV12-3 or TRBV12-4, the J gene TRBJ2-7; D is ambiguous. With 3 bases removed from V and 3 bases from J, the gap between germline ends came to 9 bases. The CDR3 is 13 residues long. The CDR3 nucleotides read TGTGCCAGCAGTTTCGATACGGGCTACGAGCAGTACTTC. It specifies CASSFDTGYEQYF.

The chain recombines TRBV29-1 with TRBJ2-4; D gene uncertain. Germline V gene sequence: CDR1 SQVTM, CDR2 ANQGSEA. This CDR3 has 14 residues. V was clipped by 1 base and J by 1 base, with 8 bases between them. CDR3 in DNA: TGCAGCGTTGAAGGGGTAGGGGCCAAAAACATTCAGTACTTC. Its translation: CSVEGVGAKNIQYF.

The rearrangement uses TRBV7-2 and TRBJ2-1, with no clear D. Trimming removed 6 bases from V and 16 bases from J, with 19 bases in between. CDR3 size: 12 residues. In germline, CDR1 is SGHTA, CDR2 FQGNSA. As DNA, the CDR3 is TGTGCCAGCAGTGCACCAGGAAAAATTTTCTTCTTC. It translates to CASSAPGKIFFF.

This clone occurred once. The genes are TRBV6-2 or TRBV6-3 and TRBJ2-5, with D perhaps TRBD2 (6 bases). CDR3 length: 13 amino acids. CDR1 MNHEY and CDR2 SVGEGT come from the germline V gene. Trimming shortened V by 6 bases and J by 5 bases, and 13 bases separated the two germline ends. CDR3 nucleotides: TGTGCCAGCAGCGCGGGGAGCGTTGAGACCCAGTACTTC. It codes for CASSAGSVETQYF.

This clone was recorded a few times. Within the sample, other DNA sequences also encode this same CDR3. This sequence joins TRBV5-4 and TRBJ2-7; D not resolved. The CDR3 sequence is 12 residues long. Germline CDR1 SGHNT, CDR2 YYREEE (reference sequence). V was cut by 2 bases and J by 2 bases, with 5 bases left in between. The chain's CDR3 is CASSLGTYEQYF. CDR3 coding DNA: TGTGCCAGCAGCTTAGGTACCTACGAGCAGTACTTC.

V and J are TRBV6-2 or TRBV6-3 and TRBJ1-2, with D perhaps TRBD1 (5 bases). CDR3 length: 13 amino acids. V lost 5 bases and J lost 4, with 11 bases in between. CDR1 and CDR2 from the germline V gene are MNHEY and SVGEGT. The CDR3: CASSLRGVYGYTF. The CDR3, as DNA: TGTGCCAGCAGTCTACGGGGGGTCTATGGCTACACCTTC.

The chain is built from TRBV28 and TRBJ1-5; 8 bases are shared with TRBD1. V shed 6 bases, J shed 3 bases, and the junction held 10 bases outside the gene matches. The CDR3 is 16 residues long. From germline, CDR1 is MDHEN and CDR2 SYDVKM. CDR3 bases: TGTGCCAGCAGGGCATCCTTGACAGGGGTCAATCAGCCCCAGCATTTT. It encodes CASRASLTGVNQPQHF.